Here is one TCR beta chain with its context. Its matching antigen is unknown. With the read ending 3 residues before the CDR3 end, the germline J gene is used to fill in that end. Germline CDR1 reads LNHDA; CDR2 reads SQIVND (reference sequence). This CDR3 region has 13 residues. The repertoire was sequenced with immunoSEQ multiplex PCR; TCRdb's copy has only in-frame clones and lacks some. The record lists 20,000 to 30,000 clones, of which the ten most abundant hold approximately 5.4%. The entry originates in a study of T cells in women clearing cervical HPV infection. Across the study: Controls gave blood once infection was undetectable; cases at lesion identification. The study, taken as a whole, reports: Each sample's T-cell count was unknown, possibly confounding richness. A classifier using richness and V gene abundances reached an AUC of about 0.83.

This rearrangement joins TRBV19 to TRBJ2-4, with D uncertain. The receptor was isolated from a woman aged 18-69 years with a cervical HPV16 infection that either progressed to CIN3+ or cleared (not recorded which). The sequencing input was blood buffy coat. CDR3 region: CASSIIDNYGQYF. The covered CDR3 bases are TGTGCCAGTAGTATAATCGATAACTATGGT.